This is a list of T cell receptor beta chains from one sample in a study of human thymus T cells. The protocol was immunoSEQ multiplex PCR, while the TCRdb copy is restricted to in-frame clones and leaves out a portion. The table has 86,000 or so clones, 90% to 98% seen once. Sequenced sample: thymus tissue. These receptors all stem from a boy younger than two with a congenital heart defect but otherwise immunologically healthy. Each CDR3 is given with its conserved first and last residue. Fields, in order: CDR3 protein, V gene, J gene.

cdr3_aa: CASSQVRPRTDTQYF
v_call: TRBV4-1
j_call: TRBJ2-3

cdr3_aa: CASSLRTGWGTDTQYF
v_call: TRBV27
j_call: TRBJ2-3

cdr3_aa: CASNLDRGDHGYTF
v_call: TRBV19
j_call: TRBJ1-2

cdr3_aa: CASSLSTVPSGELFF
v_call: TRBV27
j_call: TRBJ2-2

cdr3_aa: CASSLALADTPGELFF
v_call: TRBV7-2
j_call: TRBJ2-2

cdr3_aa: CASRKTGPGANVLTF
v_call: TRBV6-1
j_call: TRBJ2-6

cdr3_aa: CASSADRVWHTEAFF
v_call: TRBV6-6
j_call: TRBJ1-1

cdr3_aa: CASSLTRTGEDYSNQPQHF
v_call: TRBV7-9
j_call: TRBJ1-5

cdr3_aa: CASSRGTIYNEQFF
v_call: TRBV7-9
j_call: TRBJ2-1

cdr3_aa: CASSDRNRVQETQYF
v_call: TRBV2
j_call: TRBJ2-5

cdr3_aa: CAISVRTPPADTQYF
v_call: TRBV10-3
j_call: TRBJ2-3

cdr3_aa: CASSSPLVAGTPPYNEQFF
v_call: TRBV11-2
j_call: TRBJ2-1

cdr3_aa: CASSITQGINEQYF
v_call: TRBV19
j_call: TRBJ2-7

cdr3_aa: CASSTGTGGWEGPYEQYF
v_call: TRBV5-4
j_call: TRBJ2-7

cdr3_aa: CAIRSDRDYGYTF
v_call: TRBV19
j_call: TRBJ1-2

cdr3_aa: CASSLGINEQYF
v_call: TRBV5-8
j_call: TRBJ2-7

cdr3_aa: CAISENDRDQETQYF
v_call: TRBV10-3
j_call: TRBJ2-5

cdr3_aa: CASSLAPGISNTEAFF
v_call: TRBV7-6
j_call: TRBJ1-1

cdr3_aa: CASSLDAGQPPYGYTF
v_call: TRBV5-4
j_call: TRBJ1-2

cdr3_aa: CASSLLPGPRYTF
v_call: TRBV5-8
j_call: TRBJ1-2

cdr3_aa: CASSEERNQPQHF
v_call: TRBV6-1
j_call: TRBJ1-5

cdr3_aa: CASSLSGGQGLETQYF
v_call: TRBV27
j_call: TRBJ2-5